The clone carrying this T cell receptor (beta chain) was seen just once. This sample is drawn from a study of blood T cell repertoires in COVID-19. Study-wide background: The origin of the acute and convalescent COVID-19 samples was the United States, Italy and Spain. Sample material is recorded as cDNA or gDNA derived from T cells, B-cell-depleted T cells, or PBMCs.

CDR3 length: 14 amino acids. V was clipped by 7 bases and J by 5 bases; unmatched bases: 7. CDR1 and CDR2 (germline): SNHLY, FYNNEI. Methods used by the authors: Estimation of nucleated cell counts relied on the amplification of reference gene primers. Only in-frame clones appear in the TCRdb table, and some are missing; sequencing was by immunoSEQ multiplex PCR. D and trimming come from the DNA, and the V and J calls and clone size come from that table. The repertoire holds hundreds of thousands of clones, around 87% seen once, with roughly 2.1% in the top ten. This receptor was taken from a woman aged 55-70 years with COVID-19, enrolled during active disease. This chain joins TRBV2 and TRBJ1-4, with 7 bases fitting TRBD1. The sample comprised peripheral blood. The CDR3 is CASTRTGRNEKLFF. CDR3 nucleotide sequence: TGTGCCAGCACCCGGACAGGCCGAAATGAAAAACTGTTTTTT.